The present entry profiles one T cell receptor beta chain with its context. Its antigen is unknown. A junction end diverges from the germline sequence, so it may reflect a read error. TCRdb reprocessed the 5' RACE reads with MiXCR, giving one entry per CDR3 protein. Among under 550,000 distinct CDR3 sequences listed, 21% were seen once. This CDR3 has 15 residues. The entry originates in a study of T cells after yellow fever vaccination. Study context: For low cell numbers, libraries were made with SMART-Seq v4 Ultra Low Input.

Study outcomes and limitations: Clones that expanded after primary vaccination mostly reappeared after the booster (roughly 97% CD4, around 87% CD8).

The clonotype originates from a man between 18 and 35 years old who received the YFV17D yellow fever vaccine. Sequences were derived from PBMCs, sampled approximately 20 days after the first yellow fever vaccination. V usage is TRBV12-3 or TRBV12-4 and J usage is TRBJ2-7; TRBD2 might be the D (5 bases). CDR3 residues: CASSFRPSLSYEQYF. As DNA, the CDR3 is TGTGCTAGCAGTTTTCGGCCTAGCCTCAGTTACGAGCAGTACTTC.